This section outlines one T cell receptor beta chain sequence together with its context. Its binding antigen is unknown. Base quality data are lacking; no much larger clone is found one base away. Participants in the prospective study were enrolled through a virtual design, were aged about 18 to 90 years, and lived in roughly 25 United States geographic areas. Cohort assignment in the prospective study relied on participant-reported clinical history from a screening survey and a study questionnaire. A participant counted as exposed if, within 2 weeks of entering the study, that participant had been in contact with someone who had a PCR-confirmed or clinician-diagnosed COVID-19 case. Mobile phlebotomists in the prospective study collected whole blood, serum and a nasopharyngeal or oropharyngeal swab from every participant. Additional blood draws and questionnaires over an approximately 2-month period could optionally be provided by prospective study participants. Before DNA extraction, blood samples from the prospective study were shipped at room temperature or frozen.

This record comes from a study of blood T cell repertoires in COVID-19 (TCRdb year 2020). For context, the study as a whole: The collaborator samples originated in the United States, Italy and Spain and spanned the acute and convalescent phases of COVID-19. The material from the prospective study consisted of cDNA or gDNA derived from T cells, B-cell-depleted T cells, or PBMCs. Deeply sampled blood TCRbeta repertoires from subjects exposed to, actively infected with, or recovered from COVID-19 were included in the dataset. The repertoires were released in a freely available public database intended as a resource for research on the immune response to SARS-CoV-2. Samples were obtained from the ongoing ImmuneRACE study (first 160 participants) and from 1,254 subjects provided by 6 global collaborators. Nearly every sample came with metadata listing a de-identified subject ID, COVID-19 status, age in years and sex. Where available, HLA class I and class II types were obtained from metadata supplied by the sample provider rather than from assay-based typing. On the study overall, not on this receptor specifically: How much clinical and demographic metadata was included differed by source and by participant, and the metadata was provided uncurated.

TCRbeta CDR3 regions were amplified from genomic DNA by means of the immunoSEQ Assay, a bias-controlled multiplex PCR. Under the source paper's analysis protocol: The number of nucleated cells in each sample was estimated by amplification of reference gene primers within the assay. To quantify the absolute abundance of each unique TCRbeta CDR3 rearrangement, sequence reads were collapsed and filtered. For each sample, productive Simpson clonality was calculated by taking the square root of Simpson's diversity index across productive rearrangements. This immuneACCESS table, as held by TCRdb, lists in-frame sequences with V and J called but not all clones. Of the missing ones, under half trace to an unresolved V gene in checked studies; the others have no known cause. V and J calls and clone size are given by that table; D and trimming were obtained from the DNA. Here the sample has some 300,000 clones; roughly nine tenths occur a single time. The ten top clones hold 2.9% of the sample.

CDR1 and CDR2 are read off the germline V gene as MNHNS and SASEGT. Reading from cysteine to phenylalanine, the CDR3 counts 14 amino acids. The read is trimmed to its CDR3 DNA, 42 bases read in frame from base 1. At the junction V is shortened by 4 bases and J by 1 base, with 7 bases in between. This clonotype was obtained from a woman aged 45-59 years who had been exposed to COVID-19. The sample consisted of PBMCs or T cells enriched from blood (not recorded which). The V and J segments used are TRBV6-1 and TRBJ2-2; no D gene can be assigned with confidence. The encoded CDR3 is CASSVQLNTGELFF. DNA sequence: TGTGCCAGCAGTGTCCAGTTGAACACCGGGGAGCTGTTTTTT.